This T cell receptor beta chain was documented in a study of a mutant IDH1 vaccine in newly diagnosed glioma. The V gene's germline CDR1 is SGHTA and CDR2 FQGNSA. V shed 5 bases, J shed 5 bases, and the junction held 9 bases outside the gene matches. The CDR3 sequence is 15 residues long. Profiled with immunoSEQ multiplex PCR; TCRdb holds only in-frame clones, not every one. The sample yields about 59,000 clones, around 90% seen once. Time point meaning: week 5, during vaccination. Topical imiquimod accompanied each vaccine dose, which consisted of 300 ug of mutant IDH1 20-mer peptide. Notes on this clone: Its specificity is unknown.

The sequence was obtained from a woman aged 40 to 50 with glioma. The chain links TRBV7-2 to TRBJ1-1; 9 nucleotides align to TRBD1. The sample consisted of PBMCs, taken from a glioma patient whose treatment included an IDH1 peptide vaccine. The CDR3 reads CASSRIQGAGTEAFF. CDR3 coding DNA: TGTGCCAGCAGCCGAATACAGGGGGCAGGTACTGAAGCTTTCTTT.